A selection of T cell receptor beta chains follows, all from one sample in a study of T-cell reconstitution after alpha-beta-depleted transplantation in children. TCRdb re-called the PCR reads with MiXCR, one entry per CDR3 protein. The data hold almost 500,000 distinct CDR3 sequences, with 9.5% to 15% observed a single time. Source: PBMCs from the stem cell graft donor, taken from the stem cell graft. These receptor sequences come from a human donor who donated a stem cell graft to a child with combined immunodeficiency. Both conserved end residues are part of each CDR3. The order of the fields is clone size, D gene, J gene, V gene, CDR3 protein, CDR3 DNA. The D gene is left open where the match is weak. Expanded clones get a size class; other rows say once, few or many, or leave the size out.

size: few
D: .
J: TRBJ1-5
V: TRBV24-1
CDR3: CATSSRRYSHNQPQHF
DNA: TGTGCCACCAGTAGCCGGAGGTACAGCCATAATCAGCCCCAGCATTTT

size: many
D: .
J: TRBJ2-7
V: TRBV20-1
CDR3: CSARDYTAVYEQYF
DNA: TGCAGTGCTAGGGATTATACTGCTGTCTACGAGCAGTACTTC

size: many
D: .
J: TRBJ2-7
V: TRBV9
CDR3: CASSVERTEILSYEQYF
DNA: TGTGCCAGCAGCGTAGAGAGGACAGAAATTCTCTCCTACGAGCAGTACTTC

size: .
D: .
J: TRBJ1-2
V: TRBV5-6
CDR3: CASSLVAGGYTF
DNA: TGTGCCAGCAGCTTAGTCGCCGGGGGCTACACCTTC

size: few
D: .
J: TRBJ2-3
V: TRBV9
CDR3: CASSPRTVDTQYF
DNA: TGTGCCAGCAGCCCCCGGACCGTAGATACGCAGTATTTT

size: many
D: .
J: TRBJ2-4
V: TRBV12-3/TRBV12-4
CDR3: CASSATENIQYF
DNA: TGTGCCAGCAGTGCCACAGAAAACATTCAGTACTTC

size: .
D: TRBD2
J: TRBJ2-1
V: TRBV4-1
CDR3: CASSRAGGLIEQFF
DNA: TGCGCCAGCAGCCGAGCGGGAGGGCTAATTGAGCAGTTCTTC

size: many
D: .
J: TRBJ2-1
V: TRBV5-1
CDR3: CASSVGTGTPYNEQFF
DNA: TGCGCCAGCAGCGTGGGGACCGGGACACCATACAATGAGCAGTTCTTC

size: .
D: TRBD2
J: TRBJ2-3
V: TRBV4-1
CDR3: CASSRGLVRDTQYF
DNA: TGCGCCAGCAGCCGGGGACTAGTAAGAGATACGCAGTATTTT

size: many
D: .
J: TRBJ2-4
V: TRBV6-5
CDR3: CASMDTNIQYF
DNA: TGTGCCAGCATGGACACAAACATTCAGTACTTC

size: few
D: .
J: TRBJ2-2
V: TRBV7-9
CDR3: CASSLVGWELFF
DNA: TGTGCCAGCAGCTTAGTCGGGTGGGAGCTGTTTTTT

size: .
D: TRBD1
J: TRBJ2-1
V: TRBV7-9
CDR3: CASSWTGQGRYNEQFF
DNA: TGTGCCAGCAGCTGGACGGGACAGGGGAGGTACAATGAGCAGTTCTTC

size: .
D: TRBD2
J: TRBJ2-7
V: TRBV12-3/TRBV12-4
CDR3: CASSSWDYSYEQYF
DNA: TGTGCCAGCAGCTCCTGGGACTACTCCTACGAGCAGTACTTC

size: .
D: TRBD1
J: TRBJ2-7
V: TRBV6-1
CDR3: CASTRTGSYEQYF
DNA: TGTGCCAGCACGCGGACAGGGTCGTACGAGCAGTACTTC

size: few
D: .
J: TRBJ2-1
V: TRBV7-9
CDR3: CASSFETRIYNEQFF
DNA: TGTGCCAGCAGCTTTGAGACTAGAATCTACAATGAGCAGTTCTTC

size: .
D: .
J: TRBJ1-6
V: TRBV20-1
CDR3: CSAREGWSSYNSPLHF
DNA: TGCAGTGCTAGAGAGGGATGGAGCTCCTATAATTCACCCCTCCACTTT

size: .
D: TRBD2
J: TRBJ2-5
V: TRBV14
CDR3: CASSPLLSGNRETQYF
DNA: TGTGCCAGCAGCCCACTTCTTAGCGGGAACAGGGAGACCCAGTACTTC

size: .
D: .
J: TRBJ2-5
V: TRBV20-1
CDR3: CSARDLYRGGQETQYF
DNA: TGCAGTGCTAGAGATCTTTACAGGGGGGGGCAAGAGACCCAGTACTTC

size: many
D: .
J: TRBJ2-5
V: TRBV6-1
CDR3: CASSPGWGGVETQYF
DNA: TGTGCCAGCAGTCCGGGGTGGGGGGGCGTGGAGACCCAGTACTTC

size: few
D: .
J: TRBJ1-2
V: TRBV20-1
CDR3: CSARDLSNRLNPYGYTF
DNA: TGCAGTGCTAGAGATCTGAGTAACAGGCTCAACCCCTATGGCTACACCTTC

size: many
D: .
J: TRBJ2-7
V: TRBV27
CDR3: CASSLKPGAYEQYF
DNA: TGTGCCAGCAGTCTAAAGCCGGGGGCCTACGAGCAGTACTTC

size: few
D: .
J: TRBJ2-7
V: TRBV15
CDR3: CATSRDARGKHEQYF
DNA: TGTGCCACCAGCAGAGATGCGAGAGGGAAGCATGAGCAGTACTTC

size: few
D: .
J: TRBJ1-1
V: TRBV29-1
CDR3: CSGSTAIDTEAFF
DNA: TGCAGCGGCTCGACAGCCATCGACACTGAAGCTTTCTTT

size: many
D: TRBD1
J: TRBJ2-1
V: TRBV12-3/TRBV12-4
CDR3: CASSPSGTGHNEQFF
DNA: TGTGCCAGCAGTCCCTCCGGGACAGGGCACAATGAGCAGTTCTTC

size: .
D: TRBD2
J: TRBJ2-7
V: TRBV27
CDR3: CEAGGTSGPHGVYEQYF
DNA: TGTGAGGCGGGTGGGACTAGCGGCCCGCACGGGGTCTACGAGCAGTACTTC

size: many
D: .
J: TRBJ2-4
V: TRBV9
CDR3: CASSVGGGTKNIQYF
DNA: TGTGCCAGCAGCGTAGGTGGGGGAACCAAAAACATTCAGTACTTC

size: .
D: TRBD2
J: TRBJ2-7
V: TRBV20-1
CDR3: CSARELAGVEQYF
DNA: TGCAGTGCTAGGGAACTAGCGGGGGTCGAGCAGTACTTC

size: few
D: .
J: TRBJ2-3
V: TRBV20-1
CDR3: CSAVAGTDTQYF
DNA: TGCAGTGCAGTTGCAGGCACAGATACGCAGTATTTT

size: few
D: .
J: TRBJ2-4
V: TRBV24-1
CDR3: CATSTRGQNKNIQYF
DNA: TGTGCCACCAGTACTCGGGGGCAGAACAAAAACATTCAGTACTTC

size: few
D: .
J: TRBJ2-7
V: TRBV7-2
CDR3: CASSWTLAYEQYF
DNA: TGTGCCAGCAGCTGGACTTTAGCCTACGAGCAGTACTTC

size: .
D: TRBD1
J: TRBJ2-7
V: TRBV6-2/TRBV6-3
CDR3: CASSDNGQGNPYEQYF
DNA: TGTGCCAGCAGTGACAACGGACAGGGGAATCCCTACGAGCAGTACTTC

size: many
D: .
J: TRBJ2-3
V: TRBV7-9
CDR3: CASSLSNTQYF
DNA: TGTGCCAGCAGCTTATCCAATACGCAGTATTTT

size: .
D: .
J: TRBJ2-7
V: TRBV28
CDR3: CTSSPPEASYEQYF
DNA: TGTACCAGCAGCCCCCCCGAGGCCTCCTACGAGCAGTACTTC

size: .
D: TRBD2
J: TRBJ2-1
V: TRBV5-1
CDR3: CASSLGSGGFNEQFF
DNA: TGCGCCAGCAGCTTGGGCAGCGGGGGGTTTAATGAGCAGTTCTTC

size: .
D: .
J: TRBJ2-1
V: TRBV6-2/TRBV6-3
CDR3: CASSIASAYNEQFF
DNA: TGTGCCAGCAGTATCGCTAGCGCTTACAATGAGCAGTTCTTC

size: .
D: TRBD1
J: TRBJ1-2
V: TRBV6-2/TRBV6-3
CDR3: CASRRTGDLNYGYTF
DNA: TGTGCCAGCAGACGGACAGGGGACCTAAACTATGGCTACACCTTC

size: many
D: TRBD1
J: TRBJ2-5
V: TRBV10-3
CDR3: CATSGTGGQETQYF
DNA: TGTGCCACCTCCGGGACAGGGGGCCAAGAGACCCAGTACTTC

size: many
D: TRBD2
J: TRBJ2-5
V: TRBV29-1
CDR3: CSVVGAGEETQYF
DNA: TGCAGCGTTGTCGGCGCGGGGGAAGAGACCCAGTACTTC

size: .
D: .
J: TRBJ2-1
V: TRBV30
CDR3: CAWSFYSGAYNEQFF
DNA: TGTGCCTGGAGTTTTTATAGCGGAGCCTACAATGAGCAGTTCTTC